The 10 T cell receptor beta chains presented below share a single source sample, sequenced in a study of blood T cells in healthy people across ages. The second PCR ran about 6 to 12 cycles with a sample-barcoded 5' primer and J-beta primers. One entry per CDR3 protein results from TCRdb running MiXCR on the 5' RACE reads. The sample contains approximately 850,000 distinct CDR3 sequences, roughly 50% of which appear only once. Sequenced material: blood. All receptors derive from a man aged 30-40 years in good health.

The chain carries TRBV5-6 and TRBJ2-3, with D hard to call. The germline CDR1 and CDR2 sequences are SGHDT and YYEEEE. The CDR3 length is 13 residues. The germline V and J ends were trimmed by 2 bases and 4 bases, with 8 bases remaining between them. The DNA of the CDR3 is TGTGCCAGCAGCTTCCCCCCCCCAGATACGCAGTATTTT. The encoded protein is CASSFPPPDTQYF.

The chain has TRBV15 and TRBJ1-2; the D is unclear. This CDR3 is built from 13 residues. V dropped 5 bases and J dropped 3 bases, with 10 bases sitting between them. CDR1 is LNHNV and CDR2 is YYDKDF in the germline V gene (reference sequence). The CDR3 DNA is TGTGCCACCAGCGCGGAGTCCGACTATGGCTACACCTTC. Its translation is CATSAESDYGYTF.

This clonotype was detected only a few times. The CDR3 is CASSLGNGGYYGYTF. CDR3 nucleotide sequence: TGTGCCAGCAGCTTAGGAAACGGGGGGTACTATGGCTACACCTTC. V and J are TRBV7-9 and TRBJ1-2; a weak D match, TRBD1 (5 bases). Per the germline V gene, CDR1 is SEHNR and CDR2 is FQNEAQ (reference sequence). The CDR3 covers 15 residues. The V gene lost 1 base and the J gene lost 3 bases, with 12 bases spanning the gap.

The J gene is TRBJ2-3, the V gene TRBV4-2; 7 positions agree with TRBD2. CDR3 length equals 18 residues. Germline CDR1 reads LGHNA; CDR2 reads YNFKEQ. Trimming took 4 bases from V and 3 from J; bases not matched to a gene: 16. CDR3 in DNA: TGTGCCAGCAGCCCAAGACCGAGATCTGGGAGGGTGACAGATACGCAGTATTTT. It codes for CASSPRPRSGRVTDTQYF.

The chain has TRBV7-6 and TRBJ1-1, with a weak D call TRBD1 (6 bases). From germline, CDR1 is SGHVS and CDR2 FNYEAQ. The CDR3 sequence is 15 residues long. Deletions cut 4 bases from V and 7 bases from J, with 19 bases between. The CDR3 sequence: CASSSSGTTGGEAFF. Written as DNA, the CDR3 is TGTGCCAGCAGCTCCTCCGGGACAACCGGGGGTGAAGCTTTCTTT.

The CDR3 reads CASSFRGALDTQYF. Written as DNA, the CDR3 is TGTGCCAGCAGTTTTAGGGGGGCCTTGGATACGCAGTATTTT. The chain recombines TRBV12-3 or TRBV12-4 with TRBJ2-3, with D perhaps TRBD1 or TRBD2 (6 bases each). Trimming left V 3 bases short and J 6 bases short, with 13 bases between. This CDR3 comprises 14 residues.

In DNA, the CDR3 is TGTGCCAGCAGTGAGGGGACTAGTACCTACAATGAGCAGTACTTC. This gives the protein CASSEGTSTYNEQYF. The chain employs TRBV25-1 and TRBJ2-7, with 8 bases lining up with TRBD2. The V gene end was trimmed by 3 bases and the J gene end by 7 bases; junction bases not matched to a gene: 11. This CDR3 spans 15 amino acids. Germline CDR1 is MGHDK and CDR2 is SYGVNS.

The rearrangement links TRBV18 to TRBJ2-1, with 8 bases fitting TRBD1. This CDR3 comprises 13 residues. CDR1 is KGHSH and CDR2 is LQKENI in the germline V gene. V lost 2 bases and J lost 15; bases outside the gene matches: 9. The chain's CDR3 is CASSPGSGQGLFF. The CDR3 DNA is TGTGCCAGCTCACCAGGCTCAGGACAGGGTCTGTTCTTC. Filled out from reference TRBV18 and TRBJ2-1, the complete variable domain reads NAGVMQNPRHLVRRRGQEARLRCSPMKGHSHVYWYRQLPEEGLKFMVYLQKENIIDESGMPKERFSAEFPKEGPSILRIQQVVRGDSAAYFCASSPGSGQGLFFGPGTRLTVL.

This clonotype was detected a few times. CDR3 sequence: CASSYSSAENYGYTF. DNA of the CDR3: TGTGCCAGCAGTTACTCGTCGGCGGAAAACTATGGCTACACCTTC. V gene TRBV6-5 combines with J gene TRBJ1-2; no definite D call. CDR1 and CDR2 from the germline V gene are MNHEY and SVGAGI. V was shortened by 0 bases and J by 2 bases, with 10 bases between the two germline ends. CDR3 length: 15 amino acids.

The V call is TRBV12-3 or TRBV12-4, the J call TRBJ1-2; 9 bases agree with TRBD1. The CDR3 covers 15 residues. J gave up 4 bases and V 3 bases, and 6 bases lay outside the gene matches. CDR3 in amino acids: CASSFGQGSGYGYTF. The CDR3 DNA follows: TGTGCCAGCAGTTTTGGACAGGGGAGCGGCTATGGCTACACCTTC.